This T cell receptor (beta chain) originates from a study of blood T cell repertoires in COVID-19. The method was immunoSEQ multiplex PCR; TCRdb's version includes in-frame clones alone and lacks a portion of them. Among 20,000 to 25,000 clones listed, over 65% were seen once. This clone is a singleton in its sample. Germline CDR1 is SNHLY and CDR2 is FYNNEI. The V end was cut by 3 bases, the J end by 3 bases, with 3 bases between. This CDR3 has 11 residues. The receptor's source is a human donor in a cohort sampled during active or convalescent COVID-19. The rearrangement joins TRBV2 to TRBJ2-7; D is undetermined. The sample comprised peripheral blood. CDR3 amino acids: CASSDGYEQYV. The CDR3 DNA sequence: TGTGCCAGCAGTGACGGCTACGAGCAGTACGTC.